This T cell receptor beta chain was identified in a study of cytomegalovirus exposure and HLA in healthy donors. The overall study: Inside one of the first data releases sat around 86 million unique TCRs taken from HLA-typed donors.

The CDR3 is made up of 13 amino acids. Germline lookup yields CDR1 SGHVS and CDR2 FQNEAQ. V was trimmed by 3 bases and J by 6 bases, leaving 11 bases between them. The PCR contained 60 Vbeta and 13 Jbeta primers. Assay: immunoSEQ multiplex PCR; the TCRdb copy retains only in-frame clones and omits some. Of tens of thousands of clones listed, roughly 85% are singletons. With respect to this clone: Its specificity is unknown.

The study's findings and limits: Judged likely to be a sequencing artifact was a cluster of highly shared sequence variants. A later analysis, which compared TCR beta chains of equal frequency, found the HLA-associated ones more clonally expanded.

V is TRBV7-8 and J is TRBJ1-1, with unresolved D. The sample consisted of PBMCs. The receptor was derived from a man younger than 40 in good health and CMV-seronegative. The CDR3 protein is CASSFSISPEAFF. The CDR3 bases are TGTGCCAGCAGCTTTAGCATAAGTCCTGAAGCTTTCTTT.